The entry below gives a single T cell receptor gamma chain sequence along with its context. These data originate in a study of gamma-delta T cells after stem cell transplantation. Germline CDR1 is GITISATS and CDR2 is ISYDGTV (reference sequence). V gave up 4 bases and J gave up 1 base; unmatched junction bases: 4. This CDR3 is 13 amino acids long. TCRdb re-processed the RT-PCR reads using CATT. The sample consists of over a thousand gamma-chain clones, roughly 88% of them appearing once. This clonotype originated in a human donor. It is not recorded whose cells these are; they may come from a transplant donor. V usage is TRGV9 and J usage is TRGJ1 or TRGJ2. The J gene, left out of TCRdb, was set here by checking the DNA against germline. The sequenced material came from gamma-delta T cells. The CDR3 sequence: CALWDSNYYKKLF. The CDR3 DNA reads as TGTGCCTTGTGGGACTCCAATTATTATAAGAAACTCTTT.